The 3 T cell receptor beta chains listed next were all sequenced from one sample in a study of cytomegalovirus exposure and HLA in healthy donors. Both 60 Vbeta primers and 13 Jbeta primers went into the PCR. Sequencing used immunoSEQ multiplex PCR; TCRdb keeps in-frame clones, though not all of them. The profile covers some 110,000 clones, with roughly 80% appearing a single time and about 6.9% taken by the ten largest. Sequencing was performed on PBMCs. All receptors come from a young man in good health and CMV-seropositive.

This clone was detected only a few times. The genes are TRBV18 and TRBJ1-3; the D gene is possibly TRBD1 (5 bases). V was pared by 3 bases and J by 0 bases, with 15 bases between. The CDR3 consists of 17 residues. Germline assignment: CDR1 KGHSH and CDR2 LQKENI. CDR3 sequence reads: CASSPGAGRNSGNTIYF. The CDR3 nucleotides are TGTGCCAGCTCACCCGGCGCGGGACGAAACTCTGGAAACACCATATATTTT.

The V and J genes are TRBV2 and TRBJ1-2, with a tentative D call TRBD1 (6 bases). In germline, CDR1 is SNHLY, CDR2 FYNNEI. This CDR3 comprises 12 residues. Trimming took 7 bases from V and 6 from J, leaving 12 bases between them. CDR3 DNA sequence: TGTGCCAGCACCAACAGGGTTGATGGCTACACCTTC. It translates to CASTNRVDGYTF. The full variable domain, completed using reference TRBV2 and TRBJ1-2, is EPEVTQTPSHQVTQMGQEVILRCVPISNHLYFYWYRQILGQKVEFLVSFYNNEISEKSEIFDDQFSVERPDGSNFTLKIRSTKLEDSAMYFCASTNRVDGYTFGSGTRLTVV.

The rearrangement joins TRBV12-5 to TRBJ1-1, with unresolved D. The CDR3 is made up of 11 amino acids. The V end lost 2 bases, the J end lost 11 bases, and 9 bases lay between the germline ends. Looked up from germline, CDR1 is LGHNT and CDR2 is FRNRAP. The CDR3 is CASGLTQWAFF. CDR3 nucleotide sequence: TGTGCTAGTGGTTTGACGCAGTGGGCTTTCTTT.